A selection of T cell receptor beta chains follows, all from one sample in a study of T cell changes during pregnancy in multiple sclerosis. The repertoire was sequenced with immunoSEQ multiplex PCR; TCRdb's copy has only in-frame clones and lacks some. The sample contains about 40,000 clones, 92% of which appear only once. Source: CD8+ T cells from peripheral blood mononuclear cells, taken in the third trimester of pregnancy. These receptors all stem from a female donor with multiple sclerosis, enrolled in a pregnancy study. CDR3s include the opening cysteine and the closing phenylalanine or tryptophan. Fields, in order: J gene, clone size, V gene, D gene, CDR3 protein, CDR3 DNA. A D gene is named only where the DNA matches it firmly. Not all rows give a size; the values are once, few, many and, for expanded clones, a class.

TRBJ2-1 - TRBV4-3 - CASSQDAASSYNEQFF TGCGCCAGCAGCCAAGATGCGGCGAGCTCCTACAATGAGCAGTTCTTC
TRBJ2-3 medium-sized TRBV7-9 TRBD2 CASSLVSGGLAGPKNTQYF TGTGCCAGCAGCTTAGTTTCTGGGGGACTAGCGGGCCCCAAGAATACGCAGTATTTT
TRBJ1-1 - TRBV11-2 - CASSLEGGLMRIF TGTGCCAGCAGCTTAGAGGGGGGGTTGATGAGGATCTTT
TRBJ1-4 - TRBV19 - CASSFAAGMSEKLFF TGTGCCAGTAGTTTTGCGGCGGGGATGAGTGAAAAACTGTTTTTT
TRBJ1-5 - TRBV12-5 TRBD1 CASGLNRGHQPQHF TGTGCTAGTGGTTTAAACAGGGGGCATCAGCCCCAGCATTTT
TRBJ1-1 - TRBV4-2 TRBD1 CASTQGADEAFF TGTGCCAGCACCCAGGGGGCCGATGAAGCTTTCTTT
TRBJ2-7 - TRBV7-9 - CASSLVSGYEQYF TGTGCCAGCAGCTTAGTTTCCGGGTACGAGCAGTACTTC
TRBJ2-3 - TRBV27 - CASSAGWVTQYF TGTGCCAGCAGTGCGGGGTGGGTTACGCAGTATTTT
TRBJ2-7 - TRBV18 TRBD1 CASSPPGQGRYEQYF TGTGCCAGCTCACCCCCGGGACAGGGCCGCTACGAGCAGTACTTC
TRBJ2-6 - TRBV4-2 - CASSQLGGSGANVLTF TGTGCCAGCAGCCAATTGGGAGGCTCTGGGGCCAACGTCCTGACTTTC
TRBJ2-2 - TRBV29-1 - CSVETDRGGRNTGELFF TGCAGCGTTGAAACTGACCGGGGAGGACGAAACACCGGGGAGCTGTTTTTT
TRBJ2-1 once TRBV7-3 TRBD2 CASSQAGAQDEQFF TGTGCCAGCAGCCAGGCGGGAGCCCAAGATGAGCAGTTCTTC
TRBJ2-1 - TRBV5-6 - CASSGLNHNEQFF TGTGCCAGCAGCGGCCTGAATCACAATGAGCAGTTCTTC
TRBJ2-7 - TRBV9 TRBD2 CASSVRPSGSSYEQYF TGTGCCAGCAGCGTACGACCTAGCGGGAGCTCCTACGAGCAGTACTTC
TRBJ2-3 - TRBV5-6 TRBD1 CASSLFLQGVTDTQYF TGTGCCAGCAGCTTGTTCCTACAGGGGGTCACAGATACGCAGTATTTT
TRBJ2-1 - TRBV27 - CATRRGGDHNEQFF TGTGCCACAAGGAGGGGGGGAGACCACAATGAGCAGTTCTTC
TRBJ2-7 - TRBV2 - CASRTGLGSSYEQYF TGTGCCAGCAGAACAGGGTTGGGTAGCTCCTACGAGCAGTACTTC
TRBJ1-2 - TRBV6-5 TRBD1 CASSDTGVHGYTF TGTGCCAGCAGTGATACAGGGGTTCACGGCTACACCTTC
TRBJ1-5 - TRBV30 TRBD1 CAWSDRGLQPQHF TGTGCCTGGAGTGACAGGGGGCTTCAGCCCCAGCATTTT
TRBJ2-6 - TRBV13 - CASSLRLAGANVLTF TGTGCCAGCAGCCTCCGGTTGGCTGGGGCCAACGTCCTGACTTTC
TRBJ1-1 few TRBV6-1 TRBD1 CASSERGTGVNTEAFF TGTGCCAGCAGTGAAAGGGGGACAGGGGTAAACACTGAAGCTTTCTTT
TRBJ2-7 - TRBV14 - CASSQDLSGEQYF TGTGCCAGCAGCCAAGATCTGTCGGGCGAGCAGTACTTC
TRBJ1-5 - TRBV18 - CASSPSGGVIPDQPQHF TGTGCCAGCTCACCATCAGGAGGGGTCATACCAGATCAGCCCCAGCATTTT
TRBJ1-2 few TRBV7-9 TRBD1 CASSPPDRGRSGYTF TGTGCCAGCAGCCCCCCAGACAGGGGGCGGAGTGGCTACACCTTC
TRBJ2-1 - TRBV6-4 TRBD1 CASSEDGGTGVVDEQFF TGTGCCAGCAGTGAAGATGGAGGGACAGGGGTTGTCGATGAGCAGTTCTTC
TRBJ1-2 - TRBV7-9 - CASSLAREDFGGYTF TGTGCCAGCAGCTTAGCCAGGGAGGATTTCGGGGGCTACACCTTC
TRBJ2-7 - TRBV5-4 - CASSFSQGNYEQYF TGTGCCAGCAGCTTTTCACAGGGAAATTACGAGCAGTACTTC
TRBJ1-2 - TRBV27 TRBD1 CASRDRGSYGYTF TGTGCCAGCAGGGACAGGGGTTCCTATGGCTACACCTTC
TRBJ1-1 few TRBV19 TRBD1 CASRPESGTGNTEAFF TGTGCCAGTCGACCTGAATCCGGGACAGGGAACACTGAAGCTTTCTTT
TRBJ1-5 - TRBV27 - CASGSTYRHQPQHF TGTGCCAGCGGGAGCACTTACCGTCATCAGCCCCAGCATTTT
TRBJ2-7 - TRBV30 TRBD2 CAWSVIAGASYEQYF TGTGCCTGGAGTGTAATAGCGGGAGCCTCCTACGAGCAGTACTTC
TRBJ1-4 - TRBV2 - CASSDRGNEKLFF TGTGCCAGCTCAGACAGAGGAAATGAAAAACTGTTTTTT
TRBJ1-4 once TRBV9 - CASSVAGFTNEKLFF TGTGCCAGCAGCGTAGCGGGGTTCACTAATGAAAAACTGTTTTTT
TRBJ2-7 - TRBV15 TRBD1 CATSRVGGHEQYF TGTGCCACCAGCAGAGTAGGGGGCCACGAGCAGTACTTC
TRBJ1-5 - TRBV6-1 - CASSEWREGKWYQPQHF TGTGCCAGCAGTGAATGGCGCGAGGGTAAATGGTATCAGCCCCAGCATTTT
TRBJ2-7 - TRBV4-3 - CASSQDSGSSYEQYF TGCGCCAGCAGCCAAGATAGTGGGAGTTCCTACGAGCAGTACTTC
TRBJ2-1 - TRBV7-8 TRBD2 CASSLARWGTPVAGGPNEQFF TGTGCCAGCAGCTTAGCTAGGTGGGGGACGCCAGTAGCGGGAGGGCCGAATGAGCAGTTCTTC